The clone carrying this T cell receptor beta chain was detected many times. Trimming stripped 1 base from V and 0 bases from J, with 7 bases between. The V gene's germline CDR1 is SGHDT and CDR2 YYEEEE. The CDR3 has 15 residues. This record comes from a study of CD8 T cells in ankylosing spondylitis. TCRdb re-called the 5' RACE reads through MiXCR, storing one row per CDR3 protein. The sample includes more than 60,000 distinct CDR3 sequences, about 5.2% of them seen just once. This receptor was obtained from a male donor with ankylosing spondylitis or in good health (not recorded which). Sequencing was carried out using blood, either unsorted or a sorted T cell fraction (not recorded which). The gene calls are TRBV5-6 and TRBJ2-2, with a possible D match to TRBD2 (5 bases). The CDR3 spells CASSLLGANTGELFF. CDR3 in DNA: TGTGCCAGCAGCTTGCTGGGAGCGAACACCGGGGAGCTGTTTTTT.